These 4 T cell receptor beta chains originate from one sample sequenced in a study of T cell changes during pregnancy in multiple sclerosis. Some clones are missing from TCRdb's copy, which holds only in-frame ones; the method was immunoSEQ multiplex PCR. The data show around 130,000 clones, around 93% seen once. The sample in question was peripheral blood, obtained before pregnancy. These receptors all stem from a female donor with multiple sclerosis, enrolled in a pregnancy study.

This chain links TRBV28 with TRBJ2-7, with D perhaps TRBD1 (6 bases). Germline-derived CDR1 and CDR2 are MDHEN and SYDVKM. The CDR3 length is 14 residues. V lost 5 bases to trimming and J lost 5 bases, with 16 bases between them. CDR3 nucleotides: TGTGCCAGCAGTCCCGGGACATTCCCCCACGAGCAGTACTTC. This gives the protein CASSPGTFPHEQYF.

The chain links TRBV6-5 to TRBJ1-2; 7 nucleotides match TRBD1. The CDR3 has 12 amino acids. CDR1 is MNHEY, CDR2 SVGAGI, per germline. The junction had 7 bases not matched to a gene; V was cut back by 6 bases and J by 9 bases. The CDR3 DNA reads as TGTGCCAGCAGCCAAGACAGGGACCGCTACACCTTC. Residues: CASSQDRDRYTF.

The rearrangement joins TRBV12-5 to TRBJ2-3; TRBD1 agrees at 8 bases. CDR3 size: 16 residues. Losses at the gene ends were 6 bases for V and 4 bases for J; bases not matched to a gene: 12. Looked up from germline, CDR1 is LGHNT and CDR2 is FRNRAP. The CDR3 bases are TGTGCTAGTGGCCGCGGACAGGGAAGTGGACCAGATACGCAGTATTTT. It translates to CASGRGQGSGPDTQYF. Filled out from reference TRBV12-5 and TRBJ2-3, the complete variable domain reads DARVTQTPRHKVTEMGQEVTMRCQPILGHNTVFWYRQTMMQGLELLAYFRNRAPLDDSGMPKDRFSAEMPDATLATLKIQPSEPRDSAVYFCASGRGQGSGPDTQYFGPGTRLTVL.

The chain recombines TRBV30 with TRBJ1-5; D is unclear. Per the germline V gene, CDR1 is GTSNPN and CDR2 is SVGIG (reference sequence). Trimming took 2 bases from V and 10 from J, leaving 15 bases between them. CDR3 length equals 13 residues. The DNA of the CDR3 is TGTGCCTGGAGTTTCAGAGGGCGCCCCCCCCAGCATTTT. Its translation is CAWSFRGRPPQHF.